This TCR beta chain derives from a study of T-cell memory formation after mild COVID-19. Study-level findings and limits: Memory from before infection featured some responding clones, which suggests cross-reactive memory joined. Clones shrinking between day 15 and 85 showed a balanced CD4/CD8 split, and those that grew later tilted toward CD4+.

Germline V lookup: CDR1 SGHTS, CDR2 YDEGEE. Between the trimmed V and J ends, which lost 0 bases and 2 bases, there was a span of 6 bases. The CDR3 totals 13 residues. For this clonotype: What it recognizes is unknown.

5'RACE primed from the constant segment yielded TCR alpha and TCR beta cDNA libraries bearing sample barcodes and UMIs. TCRdb reprocessed the 5' RACE reads via MiXCR and lists one record per CDR3 protein. The data show fewer than 200,000 distinct CDR3 sequences, with about 18% seen just once and roughly 3.9% held by the top ten. The sequence was obtained from a man between 18 and 29 years old who had mild COVID-19 (a few samples of this study predate the infection). Cell type and time point are not known. Sequencing used PBMCs or a T cell subset sorted from them (not recorded which). The genes are TRBV5-8 and TRBJ2-7; D gene unclear. The CDR3 DNA follows: TGTGCCAGCAGCTTGGCGACCACCTACGAGCAGTACTTC. Translating it yields CASSLATTYEQYF.